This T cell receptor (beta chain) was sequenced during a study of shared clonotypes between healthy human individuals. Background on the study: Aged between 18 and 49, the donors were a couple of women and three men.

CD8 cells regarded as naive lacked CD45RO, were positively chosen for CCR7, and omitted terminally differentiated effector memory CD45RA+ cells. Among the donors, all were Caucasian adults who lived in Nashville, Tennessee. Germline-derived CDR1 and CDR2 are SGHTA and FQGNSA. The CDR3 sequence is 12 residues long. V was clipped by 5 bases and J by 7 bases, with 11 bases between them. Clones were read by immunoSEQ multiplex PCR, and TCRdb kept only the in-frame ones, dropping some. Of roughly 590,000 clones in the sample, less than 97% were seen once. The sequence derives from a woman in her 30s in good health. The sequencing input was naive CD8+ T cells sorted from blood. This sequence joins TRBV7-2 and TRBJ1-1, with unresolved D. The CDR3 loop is CASSETAYEAFF. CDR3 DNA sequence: TGTGCCAGCAGCGAGACTGCTTATGAAGCTTTCTTT. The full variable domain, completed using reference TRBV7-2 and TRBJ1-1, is GAGVSQSPSNKVTEKGKDVELRCDPISGHTALYWYRQSLGQGLEFLIYFQGNSAPDKSGLPSDRFSAERTGGSVSTLTIQRTQQEDSAVYLCASSETAYEAFFGQGTRLTVV.